What follows is one T cell receptor (beta chain) and its context. The sample belongs to a study of control samples from healthy donors and cancer patients. The assay was immunoSEQ multiplex PCR, and TCRdb's table has in-frame clones only and misses some. The sample consists of around 200,000 clones, 85% to 95% of them appearing once. The V gene's germline CDR1 is KGHSH and CDR2 LQKENI. The CDR3 length is 15 residues. V lost 3 bases, J lost 3 bases, and 6 bases stayed unmatched. The chain joins TRBV18 to TRBJ1-1; TRBD1 matches at 8 bases. The sequenced sample was blood. The source is a man aged 45-65 years in good health. The DNA of the CDR3 is TGTGCCAGCTCACCCCGACAGGGGCGGGACACTGAAGCTTTCTTT. It encodes CASSPRQGRDTEAFF.